The next 27 T cell receptor beta chains were all read from a single sample in a study of T cell responses to AZD1222 COVID-19 vaccine. Generated by immunoSEQ multiplex PCR, the TCRdb table keeps only in-frame clones and is missing some. Here the sample spans around 200,000 clones, approximately 86% being singletons. Sequencing was performed on peripheral blood, taken on day 0 of AZD1222 vaccination. These receptors all stem from an adult in good health.

This clone is a singleton in its sample. Additional DNA sequences in this sample encode the identical CDR3. The chain joins TRBV5-1 to TRBJ1-1, with D unclear. Germline values: CDR1 SGHRS, CDR2 YFSETQ. CDR3 size: 14 residues. Trimming shortened V by 4 bases and J by 4 bases, and 14 bases separated the two germline ends. The CDR3 region has the DNA TGCGCCAGCAGCCTCCTCGGGGTTAGCACTGAAGCTTTCTTT. Amino acid sequence: CASSLLGVSTEAFF.

CDR3 coding DNA: TGCGCCAGCCAGAGTTACCTAGCGACCAACACCGGGGAGCTGTTTTTT. Translation gives CASQSYLATNTGELFF. The rearrangement links TRBV5-1 to TRBJ2-2; possibly TRBD2 for D (6 bases). CDR1 SGHRS and CDR2 YFSETQ come from the germline V gene. This CDR3 comprises 16 residues. V was pared by 7 bases and J by 2 bases, with 18 bases between. The whole variable domain, remainder taken from reference TRBV5-1 and TRBJ2-2, is KAGVTQTPRYLIKTRGQQVTLSCSPISGHRSVSWYQQTPGQGLQFLFEYFSETQRNKGNFPGRFSGRQFSNSRSEMNVSTLELGDSALYLCASQSYLATNTGELFFGEGSRLTVL.

The V gene is TRBV13, the J gene TRBJ2-1; the D call may be TRBD1 or TRBD2 (6 bases each). From germline, CDR1 is PRHDT and CDR2 FYEKMQ (reference sequence). V was cut by 2 bases and J by 14 bases, with 19 bases left in between. This CDR3 has 14 amino acids. CDR3 nucleotides: TGTGCCAGCAGCTTACGTGGGGGGCGGGTCAAGGAGTTCTTC. Its translation: CASSLRGGRVKEFF.

This rearrangement joins TRBV29-1 to TRBJ1-2; D is possibly TRBD1 (5 bases). Trimming removed 4 bases at V and 6 bases at J, with 12 bases between. CDR1 and CDR2 (germline): SQVTM, ANQGSEA. The CDR3 sequence is 12 residues long. For the CDR3, the DNA is TGCAGCGTTGGTGGGGGAAACCATGGCTACACCTTC. Its protein product is CSVGGGNHGYTF. The full variable domain, with the rest looked up from reference TRBV29-1 and TRBJ1-2, is SAVISQKPSRDICQRGTSLTIQCQVDSQVTMMFWYRQQPGQSLTLIATANQGSEATYESGFVIDKFPISRPNLTFSTLTVSNMSPEDSSIYLCSVGGGNHGYTFGSGTRLTVV.

The rearrangement uses TRBV9 and TRBJ2-7, with 14 positions matching TRBD2. Trimming removed 3 bases from V and 5 bases from J; junction bases left unmatched: 4. The CDR3 is 15 amino acids. CDR1 and CDR2 (germline): SGDLS, YYNGEE. For the CDR3, the DNA is TGTGCCAGCAGCGAGGGGACTAGCGGGAGTAACGAGCAGTACTTC. This gives the protein CASSEGTSGSNEQYF.

The chain employs TRBV9 and TRBJ1-2, with TRBD1 as a possible D gene (5 bases). Germline V gives CDR1 SGDLS, CDR2 YYNGEE. CDR3 length: 18 residues. The germline V and J ends were trimmed by 4 bases and 0 bases, with 22 bases remaining between them. In DNA form, the CDR3 reads TGTGCCAGCAGCCCTCACAGGCCACTCGAAAGGCCTAACTATGGCTACACCTTC. Protein: CASSPHRPLERPNYGYTF.

The CDR3 region is CASSQDRVGNTIYF. CDR3 DNA sequence: TGTGCCAGCAGCCAGGACAGGGTTGGAAACACCATATATTTT. The J gene is TRBJ1-3, the V gene TRBV4-2; 8 bases are a match to TRBD1. Germline V CDR1 and CDR2: LGHNA, YNFKEQ. The CDR3 has 14 residues. The V gene end was trimmed by 3 bases and the J gene end by 3 bases; junction bases not matched to a gene: 1.

This sequence joins TRBV29-1 and TRBJ1-1, with 7 bases aligning to TRBD1. The CDR3 loop spans 14 amino acids. The germline V gene has CDR1 SQVTM and CDR2 ANQGSEA. With 1 base clipped from V and 2 bases from J, the junction kept 4 bases outside the gene matches. CDR3 DNA sequence: TGCAGCGTTGAAGTTCAGGGGGTTAACACTGAAGCTTTCTTT. Its protein is CSVEVQGVNTEAFF.

This chain links TRBV19 with TRBJ2-1; TRBD2 agrees at 8 bases. V dropped 6 bases and J dropped 0; count of bases not matched to a gene: 10. CDR3 length equals 17 residues. The V gene's germline CDR1 is LNHDA and CDR2 SQIVND (reference sequence). CDR3 in amino acids: CASSRGLAVSSYNEQFF. The CDR3, as DNA: TGTGCCAGTAGCCGCGGACTAGCAGTTTCCTCCTACAATGAGCAGTTCTTC.

The rearrangement links TRBV6-2 or TRBV6-3 to TRBJ1-4; tentative D call: TRBD1 (5 bases). Germline V gene data show CDR1 as MNHEY and CDR2 as SVGEGT. The V and J ends lost 2 bases and 2 bases respectively, with 12 bases between them. This CDR3 comprises 16 residues. CDR3 region: CASSYVGGRTNEKLFF. The CDR3 coding sequence is TGTGCCAGCAGTTACGTCGGGGGTAGGACTAATGAAAAACTGTTTTTT.

V gene TRBV27 combines with J gene TRBJ1-5; weak D call: TRBD1 (5 bases). V was pared by 3 bases and J by 6 bases, with 6 bases between. Per the germline V gene, CDR1 is MNHEY and CDR2 is SMNVEV (reference sequence). The CDR3 runs to 12 residues. The CDR3 DNA reads TGTGCCAGCAGTTTTAGGGGTCAGCCCCAGCATTTT. It is translated as CASSFRGQPQHF.

The chain joins TRBV3-1 (or the pseudogene TRBV3-2) to TRBJ2-3; D possibly corresponds to TRBD2 (5 bases). Trimming cost V 4 bases and J 1 base, with 12 bases left between them. Germline-derived CDR1 and CDR2 are LGHDT and YNNKEL (reference sequence). CDR3 length: 15 residues. DNA of the CDR3: TGTGCCAGCAGCCTGGGCTCGAGGGGCACAGATACGCAGTATTTT. It specifies CASSLGSRGTDTQYF.

The rearrangement links TRBV25-1 to TRBJ1-5; D is undetermined. This CDR3 has 14 amino acids. The germline V gene encodes CDR1 MGHDK and CDR2 SYGVNS. Trimming pared 5 bases from V and 7 bases from J, leaving 15 bases between. The CDR3 DNA sequence: TGTGCCAGCAGTCACGACGACGGGTACCAGCCCCAGCATTTT. Amino acid sequence: CASSHDDGYQPQHF.

The chain has TRBV6-2 or TRBV6-3 and TRBJ1-2, with a weak D call TRBD1 (5 bases). Trimming took 6 bases from V and 1 from J, leaving 12 bases between them. Germline values: CDR1 MNHEY, CDR2 SVGEGT. The CDR3 contains 14 residues. The CDR3 is CASSLDSLNYGYTF. The CDR3 bases are TGTGCCAGCAGCCTCGACAGCCTTAACTATGGCTACACCTTC.

This chain joins TRBV7-6 and TRBJ2-1; D may correspond to TRBD1 or TRBD2 (6 bases each). Germline assignment: CDR1 SGHVS and CDR2 FNYEAQ. The CDR3 consists of 18 residues. The V gene lost 3 bases and the J gene lost 0 bases, with 18 bases spanning the gap. The CDR3, as DNA: TGTGCCAGCAGCTTGCCAGGCGGCGGGACATCCTCCTACAATGAGCAGTTCTTC. Amino acids: CASSLPGGGTSSYNEQFF.

This sequence joins TRBV30 and TRBJ1-6; 9 bases line up with TRBD1. CDR1 is GTSNPN and CDR2 is SVGIG in the germline V gene (reference sequence). The CDR3 sequence is 14 residues long. The J segment lost 9 bases and the V segment lost 3 bases, leaving 6 bases of the junction unmatched. The CDR3 DNA follows: TGTGCCTGGAGCGGGGGACAGGGCGGTTCACCCCTCCACTTT. It encodes CAWSGGQGGSPLHF.

There are a few counts of this clone. The CDR3 region is CASSYRGRRGTEAFF. The CDR3 nucleotides are TGTGCCAGCAGTTACAGGGGCAGGAGAGGCACTGAAGCTTTCTTT. The rearrangement joins TRBV6-2 or TRBV6-3 to TRBJ1-1; a weak D match, TRBD1 (5 bases). The CDR3 extends over 15 amino acids. Germline V lookup: CDR1 MNHEY, CDR2 SVGEGT. The germline V and J ends were trimmed by 2 bases and 4 bases, with 14 bases remaining between them.

For this clone: The sample contains more than one DNA sequence encoding this CDR3. The CDR3 region has the DNA TGTGCCAGCAGTTTAGGCCCCGTCTCCTACGAGCAGTACTTC. Protein: CASSLGPVSYEQYF. The chain uses TRBV28 and TRBJ2-7, with D unclear. V lost 2 bases to trimming and J lost 0 bases, with 8 bases between them. There are 14 residues in the CDR3. Germline CDR1 MDHEN, CDR2 SYDVKM.

This clone appeared once. DNA of the CDR3: TGTGCCTGGAGTGGAGATCGGACAGGGGGGGGCAATCAGCCCCAGCATTTT. Translating it yields CAWSGDRTGGGNQPQHF. The chain carries TRBV30 and TRBJ1-5; TRBD1 matches 10 bases. J was trimmed by 2 bases and V by 1 base; bases with no gene match: 8. Germline V CDR1 and CDR2: GTSNPN, SVGIG (reference sequence). The CDR3 runs 17 residues.

This rearrangement joins TRBV7-2 to TRBJ2-7; D is undetermined. The CDR3 is made up of 13 amino acids. The V end was cut by 4 bases, the J end by 7 bases, with 14 bases between. Germline CDR1 is SGHTA and CDR2 is FQGNSA. CDR3 nucleotides: TGTGCCAGCAGCTCTGGTTCTGGGTGGGAGCAGTACTTC. Its protein product is CASSSGSGWEQYF.

Written as DNA, the CDR3 is TGTGCCAGCAGTTTCCGTCTTAGCTACGAGCAGTACTTC. Encoded protein: CASSFRLSYEQYF. The rearrangement links TRBV27 to TRBJ2-7, with unresolved D. Germline values: CDR1 MNHEY, CDR2 SMNVEV (reference sequence). The CDR3 is made up of 13 amino acids. With 3 bases removed from V and 3 bases from J, the gap between germline ends came to 9 bases.

CDR3 bases: TGCAGCGTTGATAGGGACCCCGACCGTGGTGGCTACACCTTC. Amino acid sequence: CSVDRDPDRGGYTF. The chain is built from TRBV29-1 and TRBJ1-2; weak D call: TRBD1 (5 bases). CDR1 is SQVTM, CDR2 ANQGSEA, per germline. The CDR3 sequence is 14 residues long. Trimming pared 3 bases from V and 7 bases from J, leaving 18 bases between.

The gene calls are TRBV11-3 and TRBJ1-1, with 7 bases matching TRBD1. The CDR3 consists of 15 residues. Trimming at V came to 4 bases and at J to 1 base, leaving 6 bases not matched to a gene. Germline V gives CDR1 SGHNT, CDR2 YENEEA. CDR3 in DNA: TGTGCCAGCAGCTCCTCAGGGGGAGGGAACACTGAAGCTTTCTTT. Amino acid sequence: CASSSSGGGNTEAFF.

This clone was recorded once. The DNA of the CDR3 is TGTGCCACCAGCCCAAGGCGTGGGCTTGGCGAGCAGTACTTC. Translation: CATSPRRGLGEQYF. V usage is TRBV15 and J usage is TRBJ2-7; the D is unclear. The CDR3 runs to 14 residues. Per germline, CDR1 LNHNV and CDR2 YYDKDF (reference sequence). V was cut by 5 bases and J by 6 bases, with 17 bases left in between.

The rearrangement joins TRBV19 to TRBJ1-5, with D perhaps matching TRBD1 (6 bases). Between the trimmed V and J ends, which lost 7 bases and 0 bases, there was a span of 16 bases. Germline-derived CDR1 and CDR2 are LNHDA and SQIVND (reference sequence). The CDR3 sequence is 16 residues long. The CDR3 is CASNIKGVYSNQPQHF. For the CDR3, the DNA is TGTGCCAGTAACATAAAGGGGGTCTATAGCAATCAGCCCCAGCATTTT.

The chain combines TRBV29-1 with TRBJ1-2, with D possibly matching TRBD1 (6 bases). Looked up from germline, CDR1 is SQVTM and CDR2 is ANQGSEA. The CDR3 contains 11 residues. Trimming removed 0 bases at V and 9 bases at J, with 8 bases between. CDR3 sequence (DNA): TGCAGCGTTGAAGATGGGACAAGCTACACCTTC. This encodes CSVEDGTSYTF. Based on the CDR3 plus reference TRBV29-1 and TRBJ1-2, the full variable domain is SAVISQKPSRDICQRGTSLTIQCQVDSQVTMMFWYRQQPGQSLTLIATANQGSEATYESGFVIDKFPISRPNLTFSTLTVSNMSPEDSSIYLCSVEDGTSYTFGSGTRLTVV.

V and J are TRBV9 and TRBJ2-5; D not certain. Germline V gene lookup returns CDR1 SGDLS and CDR2 YYNGEE. The CDR3 is made up of 13 amino acids. The ends were cut back, 0 bases at V and 3 bases at J, with 6 bases in the middle. CDR3 DNA: TGTGCCAGCAGCGTAGGGCAGAAAGAGACCCAGTACTTC. Amino acids: CASSVGQKETQYF. Variable domain in full (rest from reference TRBV9 and TRBJ2-5): DSGVTQTPKHLITATGQRVTLRCSPRSGDLSVYWYQQSLDQGLQFLIQYYNGEERAKGNILERFSAQQFPDLHSELNLSSLELGDSALYFCASSVGQKETQYFGPGTRLLVL.